This TCR beta chain was recovered during a study of T cell changes during pregnancy in multiple sclerosis. Profiling relied on immunoSEQ multiplex PCR, and the TCRdb table lists in-frame clones only, not all of them. Of tens of thousands of clones in the sample, 85% to 95% were seen once. CDR1 SGHTA and CDR2 FQGNSA come from the germline V gene. The CDR3 consists of 14 residues. With 1 base clipped from V and 4 bases from J, the junction kept 2 bases outside the gene matches. This chain links TRBV7-2 with TRBJ2-3, with TRBD1 identical over 7 bases. The source was peripheral blood, collected after pregnancy. The TCR sequence derives from a female donor with multiple sclerosis, enrolled in a pregnancy study. The CDR3 DNA sequence: TGTGCCAGCAGCTTAGACAGGGGTGCAGATACGCAGTATTTT. Protein sequence: CASSLDRGADTQYF.